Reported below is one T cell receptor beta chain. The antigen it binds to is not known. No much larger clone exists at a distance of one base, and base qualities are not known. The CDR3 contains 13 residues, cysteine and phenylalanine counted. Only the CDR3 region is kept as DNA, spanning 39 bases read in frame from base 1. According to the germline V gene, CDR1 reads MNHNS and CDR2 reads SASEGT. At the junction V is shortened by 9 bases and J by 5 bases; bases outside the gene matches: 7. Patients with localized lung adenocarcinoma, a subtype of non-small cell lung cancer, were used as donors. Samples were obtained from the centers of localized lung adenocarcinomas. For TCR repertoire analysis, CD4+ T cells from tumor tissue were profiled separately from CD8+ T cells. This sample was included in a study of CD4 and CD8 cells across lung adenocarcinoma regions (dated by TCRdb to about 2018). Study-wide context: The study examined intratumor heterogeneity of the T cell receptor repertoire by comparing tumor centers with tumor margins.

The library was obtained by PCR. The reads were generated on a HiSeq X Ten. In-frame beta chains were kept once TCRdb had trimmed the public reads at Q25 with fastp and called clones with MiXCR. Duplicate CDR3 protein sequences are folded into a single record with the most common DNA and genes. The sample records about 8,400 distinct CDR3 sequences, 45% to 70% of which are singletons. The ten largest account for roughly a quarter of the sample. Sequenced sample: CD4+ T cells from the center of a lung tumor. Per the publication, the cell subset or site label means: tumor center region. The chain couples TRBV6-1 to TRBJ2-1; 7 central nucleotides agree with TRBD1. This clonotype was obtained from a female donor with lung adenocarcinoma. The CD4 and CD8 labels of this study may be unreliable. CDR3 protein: CARSRDSNNEQFF. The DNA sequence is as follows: TGTGCCAGGAGCCGGGACAGCAACAATGAGCAGTTCTTC.